Listed below are T cell receptor beta chains from one sample, sequenced in a study of blood T cell repertoires in COVID-19. Profiling relied on immunoSEQ multiplex PCR, and the TCRdb table lists in-frame clones only, not all of them. Here the sample spans 95,000 to 150,000 clones, about 90% being singletons. Sequenced input: peripheral blood. Receptor source: a man aged 50-59 years with COVID-19, enrolled during active disease. Each CDR3 is given with its conserved first and last residue. Fields, in order: J gene, V gene, D gene, clone size, CDR3 protein, CDR3 DNA. The D gene is left open where the match is weak. Part of the rows lack a size; the others show once, few, many or a class for expanded clones.

J: TRBJ1-1; V: TRBV27; D: TRBD1; size: once; CDR3: CASSPDRGLVNTEAFF; DNA: TGTGCCAGCAGTCCCGACAGGGGGCTGGTGAACACTGAAGCTTTCTTT
J: TRBJ2-7; V: TRBV18; D: TRBD2; size: -; CDR3: CASSRTSGSGSSYEQYF; DNA: TGTGCCAGCTCGCGGACTAGCGGGAGCGGGAGCTCCTACGAGCAGTACTTC
J: TRBJ1-2; V: TRBV24-1; D: -; size: -; CDR3: CATSETGFTYGYTF; DNA: TGTGCCACCAGTGAAACAGGGTTCACCTATGGCTACACCTTC
J: TRBJ2-5; V: TRBV9; D: -; size: -; CDR3: CASSAGGPQETQYF; DNA: TGTGCCAGCAGCGCCGGGGGGCCCCAAGAGACCCAGTACTTC
J: TRBJ2-2; V: TRBV13; D: -; size: -; CDR3: CASSLRGQNTGELFF; DNA: TGTGCCAGCAGCTTAAGAGGACAGAACACCGGGGAGCTGTTTTTT
J: TRBJ1-1; V: TRBV18; D: -; size: -; CDR3: CASSPGSKNTEAFF; DNA: TGTGCCAGCTCACCAGGCAGTAAGAACACTGAAGCTTTCTTT
J: TRBJ1-2; V: TRBV4-3; D: -; size: -; CDR3: CASSQEAGVRYGYTF; DNA: TGCGCCAGCAGCCAAGAAGCAGGGGTCCGCTATGGCTACACCTTC
J: TRBJ2-7; V: TRBV5-1; D: TRBD1; size: -; CDR3: CASSNTGGRTYEQYF; DNA: TGCGCCAGCAGCAACACAGGGGGCAGGACCTACGAGCAGTACTTC
J: TRBJ1-1; V: TRBV18; D: TRBD1; size: -; CDR3: CASTTQQGSTEAFF; DNA: TGTGCCAGCACTACGCAACAGGGGAGCACTGAAGCTTTCTTT
J: TRBJ2-3; V: TRBV9; D: -; size: -; CDR3: CASSVLSTDTQYF; DNA: TGTGCCAGCAGCGTCCTAAGCACAGATACGCAGTATTTT
J: TRBJ1-4; V: TRBV10-3; D: -; size: -; CDR3: CAIRAGEDEKLFF; DNA: TGTGCCATCAGGGCAGGGGAAGATGAAAAACTGTTTTTT
J: TRBJ1-4; V: TRBV19; D: -; size: -; CDR3: CASSTQGEKLFF; DNA: TGTGCCAGTAGTACACAGGGTGAAAAACTGTTTTTT
J: TRBJ1-5; V: TRBV15; D: TRBD1; size: -; CDR3: CATSRHRQGVDQPQHF; DNA: TGTGCCACCAGCAGACATCGACAGGGGGTCGATCAGCCCCAGCATTTT
J: TRBJ1-1; V: TRBV19; D: TRBD1; size: -; CDR3: CASSRRQGASGTEAFF; DNA: TGTGCCAGTAGTAGGAGACAGGGGGCTTCGGGCACTGAAGCTTTCTTT
J: TRBJ2-2; V: TRBV5-1; D: -; size: -; CDR3: CASSPNRVNTGELFF; DNA: TGCGCCAGCAGCCCTAACAGGGTTAACACCGGGGAGCTGTTTTTT
J: TRBJ1-1; V: TRBV12-3/TRBV12-4; D: -; size: -; CDR3: CASILGASEAFF; DNA: TGTGCCAGCATCTTGGGGGCCTCTGAAGCTTTCTTT
J: TRBJ1-5; V: TRBV28; D: -; size: -; CDR3: CASSPDSNQPQHF; DNA: TGTGCCAGCAGCCCAGATAGCAATCAGCCCCAGCATTTT